This entry concerns a single T cell receptor (beta chain). CDR3 length: 17 residues. Germline CDR1 reads KGHSH; CDR2 reads LQKENI. V lost 1 base and J lost 4, with 17 bases in between. These data are taken from a study of blood T cell repertoires in COVID-19. Sequencing used immunoSEQ multiplex PCR; TCRdb keeps in-frame clones, though not all of them. The sample lists about 45,000 clones, 90% occurring once. The sequencing input was peripheral blood. J is TRBJ2-1 and V is TRBV18, with D possibly being TRBD2 (6 bases). The receptor's source is a man between 70 and 80 years old with active COVID-19. The CDR3 sequence: CASSPRVLGAGYNEQFF. In DNA form, the CDR3 reads TGTGCCAGCTCACCACGGGTGCTGGGCGCGGGGTACAATGAGCAGTTCTTC.